Listed below are T cell receptor beta chains from one sample, sequenced in a study of T cell repertoires in aging, cancer and after chemotherapy. TCRdb reanalysed the multiplex PCR reads using MiXCR and keeps one entry per CDR3 protein. The data show around 5,000 distinct CDR3 sequences, with 20% to 30% seen just once and 15% to 20% held by the top ten. The specimen was blood. Receptor source: a human donor in good health. Both conserved end residues are part of each CDR3. D genes are given only for firm matches.

TRBV10-3	TRBJ1-1	-	CAYGGRESEAFF
TRBV7-9	TRBJ2-2	TRBD2	CASRGGSNTGELFF
TRBV11-2	TRBJ1-4	-	CASSITPQGLNEKLFF
TRBV20-1	TRBJ2-3	TRBD2	CSSIAGGLGTDTQYF
TRBV6-2/TRBV6-3	TRBJ2-6	TRBD1	CASRGQGAGANVLTF
TRBV24-1	TRBJ1-1	-	CATSVRLNTEAFF
TRBV5-1	TRBJ2-3	-	CASRLDPGNPTDTQYF
TRBV6-1	TRBJ2-3	TRBD2	CASIQREPFKDTQYF
TRBV6-5	TRBJ1-1	-	CASTGTGGTEAFF
TRBV12-3/TRBV12-4	TRBJ1-3	-	CASSLFRGNTIYF
TRBV20-1	TRBJ2-3	TRBD2	CSATWTSSDTQYF
TRBV5-1	TRBJ1-2	-	CTSSVYRSGYTF
TRBV6-6	TRBJ2-2	-	CASSPGRMGGQYTGELFF
TRBV12-3/TRBV12-4	TRBJ2-1	TRBD1	CASSRRDRGYNEQFF
TRBV14	TRBJ1-1	-	CASSPMMGGGTEAFF
TRBV12-3/TRBV12-4	TRBJ1-2	-	CASSSRQDYGYTF
TRBV12-5	TRBJ1-5	-	CASGAEENQPQHF
TRBV12-3/TRBV12-4	TRBJ2-3	-	CASSLSGGGTQYF
TRBV18	TRBJ2-2	-	CASSPRTDDTGELFF
TRBV30	TRBJ1-1	-	CAWNPGNTEAFF
TRBV7-3	TRBJ1-6	TRBD1	CASSLTGQGSNSPLHF
TRBV7-9	TRBJ2-1	-	CASSLGRANYNEQFF
TRBV13	TRBJ2-7	-	CASSLGGGYEQYF
TRBV6-4	TRBJ1-1	-	CASSERSETEAFF
TRBV6-5	TRBJ2-7	TRBD1	CASSDRDYEQYF
TRBV28	TRBJ2-6	-	CASNMKGLRSGANVLTF
TRBV28	TRBJ1-5	TRBD1	CASSLQGQGISQPQHF
TRBV7-9	TRBJ2-2	TRBD2	CVSRGGSNTGELFF
TRBV29-1	TRBJ2-5	-	CSVQGTPETQYF
TRBV5-5	TRBJ2-3	TRBD2	CASGRLAGVTDTQYF
TRBV6-5	TRBJ1-1	-	CASSYGGPPSNTEAFF
TRBV14	TRBJ2-3	-	CASSQPGVGGADTQYF
TRBV19	TRBJ2-6	TRBD2	CASSMVSGGANVLTF
TRBV10-3	TRBJ2-4	TRBD1	CAISEPSQGAVKNIQYF
TRBV4-3	TRBJ1-1	-	CASSQDRGGRNTEAFF
TRBV11-1	TRBJ2-3	TRBD2	CASSSGLAGARSTDTQYF
TRBV18	TRBJ1-2	-	CAIDSGRSPYGYTF
TRBV7-2	TRBJ2-1	-	CASSLGQGNNEQFF
TRBV10-3	TRBJ1-1	-	CAISPTGRNTEAFF
TRBV11-2	TRBJ2-7	TRBD2	CASSPPGGRGYEQYF